Given below is one T cell receptor beta chain in context. Its antigen is unidentified. With a J-beta primer mix and a sample-barcoded 5' primer, a second PCR ran about 7 to 11 cycles. TCRdb used MiXCR to reprocess the 5' RACE reads, holding one entry per CDR3 protein. The data contain 600,000 to 650,000 distinct CDR3 sequences, 58% of them seen just once; the ten biggest clones take up 30% to 40%. This entry comes from a study of blood T cells in healthy people across ages. Study outcomes and limitations: Roughly linearly, TCR beta diversity per million T cells fell as age increased. When one million T cells were used, diversity estimates were thought to be underestimates.

The TCR was taken from a man aged 55-75 years in good health. The sample was blood.

This chain's CDR3 is CASSPSGVDGYTF. The CDR3 DNA is TGTGCCAGCTCACCATCAGGGGTGGATGGCTACACCTTC. The genes are TRBV18 and TRBJ1-2, with D possibly being TRBD1 (6 bases). This CDR3 contains 13 residues. Trimming pared 2 bases from V and 6 bases from J, leaving 10 bases between. Germline V gene data show CDR1 as KGHSH and CDR2 as LQKENI.